This passage covers 24 T cell receptor beta chains from one sample sequenced in a study of Tregs in tolerant kidney transplant recipients (dated by TCRdb to about 2019). The library was built by means of the immunoSEQ multiplex PCR assay. TCRdb limited this immuneACCESS table to in-frame rearrangements with V and J called. A share of clones is missing; checked studies link under half to unresolved V genes, and the rest is unexplained. The sample table records about 77,000 clones; approximately 98% of these occur just once. The top ten constitute 0.55% to 0.6% of the sample. Interpreted using the paper, the time point label stands for: blood sample drawn before combined kidney and bone marrow transplant. Sequences were derived from CD4+ T cells from blood, sampled before the transplant. These receptors all stem from a human donor who received a combined kidney and bone marrow transplant.

This clone was counted a single time. This chain connects TRBV15 to TRBJ2-3, with D hard to call. Trimming shortened V by 0 bases and J by 2 bases, and 9 bases separated the two germline ends. The CDR3 sequence is 15 residues long. Germline V lookup: CDR1 LNHNV, CDR2 YYDKDF (reference sequence). The CDR3 here is CATSRDTGSTDTQYF. Written as DNA, the CDR3 is TGTGCCACCAGCAGAGATACCGGGTCCACAGATACGCAGTATTTT.

The chain recombines TRBV5-1 with TRBJ2-7; 9 bases map to TRBD1. Germline CDR1 reads SGHRS; CDR2 reads YFSETQ. The CDR3 is made up of 15 amino acids. Trimming at V came to 2 bases and at J to 1 base, leaving 4 bases not matched to a gene. CDR3: CASSFGTGLSYEQYF. DNA for the CDR3: TGCGCCAGCAGCTTCGGGACAGGGTTATCCTACGAGCAGTACTTC.

A single count supports this clone. The V gene is TRBV7-6, the J gene TRBJ2-7; 7 bases line up with TRBD1. Germline-derived CDR1 and CDR2 are SGHVS and FNYEAQ. The V and J ends lost 5 bases and 0 bases, in that order; junction bases with no gene match: 13. The CDR3 loop spans 17 amino acids. CDR3 amino acids: CASSRGQLSRSSYEQYF. CDR3 coding DNA: TGTGCCAGCAGCCGGGGACAGCTTTCTAGAAGCTCCTACGAGCAGTACTTC.

A word on this clone: This sample also contains other DNA sequences that code for the same CDR3. This chain links TRBV5-1 with TRBJ2-7, with 10 bases matching TRBD2. Unmatched junction bases numbered 2, after V lost 0 bases and J lost 2 bases. The germline CDR1 and CDR2 sequences are SGHRS and YFSETQ. This CDR3 region has 15 residues. As DNA, the CDR3 is TGCGCCAGCAGCTTGGGGCTAGCGGGGGCCTACGAGCAGTACTTC. Its translation is CASSLGLAGAYEQYF.

This chain uses TRBV4-3 with TRBJ2-3, with 7 nucleotides matching TRBD1. V lost 3 bases and J lost 5; bases outside the gene matches: 8. Per the germline V gene, CDR1 is LGHNA and CDR2 is YSLEER. This CDR3 spans 15 amino acids. DNA of the CDR3: TGCGCCAGCAGCCAGTTGGGACAGTGGGGAGATACGCAGTATTTT. Translation gives CASSQLGQWGDTQYF.

This rearrangement joins TRBV7-2 to TRBJ1-3, with D possibly TRBD1 on 5 matching bases. CDR3 length equals 14 residues. Germline CDR1 reads SGHTA; CDR2 reads FQGNSA. V gave up 4 bases and J gave up 3 bases, with 10 bases separating them. Here the CDR3 DNA reads TGTGCCAGCAGCTCCGCGGGGGTTGGAAACACCATATATTTT. It codes for CASSSAGVGNTIYF.

The chain links TRBV5-6 to TRBJ1-3; D call uncertain. Germline V lookup: CDR1 SGHDT, CDR2 YYEEEE. V lost 2 bases and J lost 1, with 10 bases in between. This CDR3 has 15 residues. The CDR3 DNA reads TGTGCCAGCAGCTTTGGGCCTCTATCTGGAAACACCATATATTTT. Translated, it gives CASSFGPLSGNTIYF.

The chain joins TRBV18 to TRBJ2-5, with D possibly TRBD2 on 6 matching bases. CDR1 KGHSH and CDR2 LQKENI come from the germline V gene. The CDR3 covers 14 residues. Trimming pared 1 base from V and 4 bases from J, leaving 10 bases between. The CDR3 bases are TGTGCCAGCTCACCACGGGAGGACGGAGAGACCCAGTACTTC. Translating gives CASSPREDGETQYF.

The chain employs TRBV10-3 and TRBJ2-3; the match to TRBD2 covers 8 bases. V shed 3 bases and J 2 bases; nucleotides not matched to a gene: 7. Germline assignment: CDR1 ENHRY and CDR2 SYGVKD. This CDR3 is built from 16 residues. This chain's CDR3 is CAISDRREAFTDTQYF. CDR3 sequence (DNA): TGTGCCATCAGTGACAGGCGGGAGGCCTTCACAGATACGCAGTATTTT.

The genes are TRBV7-3 and TRBJ2-2, with D perhaps TRBD2 (7 bases). V lost 6 bases to trimming and J lost 5 bases, with 13 bases between them. Germline values: CDR1 SGHTA, CDR2 FQGTGA. The CDR3 runs to 14 residues. The chain's CDR3 is CASRKRGGTGELFF. The CDR3 nucleotides are TGTGCCAGCAGGAAAAGGGGGGGGACCGGGGAGCTGTTTTTT.

The genes are TRBV7-8 and TRBJ2-7; 7 bases line up with TRBD2. Trimming took 7 bases from V and 4 from J; bases not matched to a gene: 10. Germline V CDR1 and CDR2: SGHVS, FQNEAQ. This CDR3 has 14 residues. The CDR3 sequence is CASIQASGYYEQYF. In nucleotides, the CDR3 is TGTGCCAGCATCCAGGCTAGCGGTTATTACGAGCAGTACTTC.

This sequence joins TRBV9 and TRBJ1-1; D might be TRBD1 (5 bases). Germline CDR1 SGDLS, CDR2 YYNGEE. The CDR3 is 14 residues long. The V gene lost 4 bases and the J gene lost 3 bases, with 13 bases spanning the gap. For the CDR3, the DNA is TGTGCCAGCAGCCCCGACAGTCGCCACACTGAAGCTTTCTTT. This encodes CASSPDSRHTEAFF.

The genes are TRBV14 and TRBJ1-1; D remains ambiguous. V lost 8 bases and J lost 0, with 10 bases in between. Per the germline V gene, CDR1 is SGHDN and CDR2 is FVKESK. The length of the CDR3 is 13 residues. CDR3 in DNA: TGTGCCAGCGAGGCTGCCATGAACACTGAAGCTTTCTTT. It translates to CASEAAMNTEAFF.

The rearrangement joins TRBV29-1 to TRBJ2-3, with 7 bases that match TRBD1. The CDR3 has 14 amino acids. Germline V CDR1 and CDR2: SQVTM, ANQGSEA. V lost 3 bases and J lost 3; bases outside the gene matches: 6. CDR3 bases: TGCAGCGTTGACTGGCAGGGACAGACAGATACGCAGTATTTT. This translates into CSVDWQGQTDTQYF.

The chain couples TRBV28 to TRBJ2-2, with 9 bases matching TRBD1. The J segment lost 6 bases and the V segment lost 7 bases, leaving 12 bases of the junction unmatched. The CDR3 length is 16 residues. Per the germline V gene, CDR1 is MDHEN and CDR2 is SYDVKM. CDR3 sequence reads: CASIPHRDRVSGELFF. In DNA form, the CDR3 reads TGTGCCAGCATCCCACACCGGGACAGGGTATCCGGGGAGCTGTTTTTT.

CDR3 bases: TGTGCCATCAGCCAGGGACTAGCGGGAGTCGGGGGACACAATGAGCAGTTCTTC. Translated: CAISQGLAGVGGHNEQFF. This rearrangement joins TRBV10-3 to TRBJ2-1, with 14 bases fitting TRBD2. CDR3 length: 18 amino acids. The germline gives CDR1 ENHRY, CDR2 SYGVKD. Trimming took 6 bases from V and 5 from J; bases not matched to a gene: 12.

This sequence joins TRBV9 and TRBJ1-2; D gene uncertain. This CDR3 spans 17 amino acids. CDR1 and CDR2 from the germline V gene are SGDLS and YYNGEE. V was cut by 0 bases and J by 2 bases, with 17 bases left in between. The CDR3 bases are TGTGCCAGCAGCGTAGCCCCCGGGGTCCTGGGGAACTATGGCTACACCTTC. It codes for CASSVAPGVLGNYGYTF.

The V call is TRBV7-2, the J call TRBJ1-2; a weak D match, TRBD1 (5 bases). Per germline, CDR1 SGHTA and CDR2 FQGNSA. Trimming removed 2 bases at V and 6 bases at J, with 13 bases between. The CDR3 totals 14 residues. CDR3 bases: TGTGCCAGCAGCTTAACAGGCCCCAGGAATGGCTACACCTTC. The encoded protein is CASSLTGPRNGYTF.

V is TRBV2 and J is TRBJ2-1; D may be TRBD2 (6 bases). Trimming took 7 bases from V and 5 from J, leaving 12 bases between them. CDR1 and CDR2 (germline): SNHLY, FYNNEI. The CDR3 contains 13 residues. The CDR3, as DNA: TGTGCCAGCAAGGTTGGGACTGACAATGAGCAGTTCTTC. Residues: CASKVGTDNEQFF.

As regards this clone: This specimen includes other DNA sequences encoding the same CDR3. The V gene is TRBV18, the J gene TRBJ2-5; D is ambiguous. V was pared by 6 bases and J by 2 bases, with 4 bases between. The V gene's germline CDR1 is KGHSH and CDR2 LQKENI. CDR3 size: 11 residues. This CDR3 is CASSPQETQYF. CDR3 sequence (DNA): TGTGCCAGCTCTCCTCAAGAGACCCAGTACTTC. The variable domain in full, with the rest retrieved from reference TRBV18 and TRBJ2-5, is NAGVMQNPRHLVRRRGQEARLRCSPMKGHSHVYWYRQLPEEGLKFMVYLQKENIIDESGMPKERFSAEFPKEGPSILRIQQVVRGDSAAYFCASSPQETQYFGPGTRLLVL.

CDR3: CASSPRSGETQYF. The CDR3 bases are TGTGCCAGCTCACCGAGGAGCGGAGAGACCCAGTACTTC. J is TRBJ2-5 and V is TRBV18, with D possibly TRBD2 on 5 matching bases. Germline assignment: CDR1 KGHSH and CDR2 LQKENI. This CDR3 has 13 amino acids. V gave up 3 bases and J gave up 4 bases, with 9 bases separating them.

The chain couples TRBV19 to TRBJ1-1; 8 nucleotides agree with TRBD1. This CDR3 comprises 16 residues. CDR1 is LNHDA and CDR2 is SQIVND in the germline V gene (reference sequence). After removal of 1 base from V and 5 bases from J, the junction contained 9 bases not matched to a gene. CDR3 nucleotides: TGTGCCAGTAGTATAGGTCCAGGGGGCGCACGAACTGAAGCTTTCTTT. Its translation is CASSIGPGGARTEAFF.

The V call is TRBV6-1, the J call TRBJ2-7; 9 bases fit TRBD1. After removal of 6 bases from V and 5 bases from J, the junction contained 11 bases not matched to a gene. The CDR3 spans 15 residues. The germline gives CDR1 MNHNS, CDR2 SASEGT. The CDR3 protein is CASRLTGQGMDEQYF. CDR3 DNA: TGTGCCAGCAGGCTCACGGGACAGGGTATGGACGAGCAGTACTTC.

The DNA for the CDR3 is TGTGCCAGCAGTTACTCCTGGAGAGACAATGAGCAGTTCTTC. This sequence encodes CASSYSWRDNEQFF. The chain combines TRBV6-5 with TRBJ2-1, with D uncertain. The ends were cut back, 0 bases at V and 5 bases at J, with 8 bases in the middle. Per germline, CDR1 MNHEY and CDR2 SVGAGI. CDR3 length: 14 residues.